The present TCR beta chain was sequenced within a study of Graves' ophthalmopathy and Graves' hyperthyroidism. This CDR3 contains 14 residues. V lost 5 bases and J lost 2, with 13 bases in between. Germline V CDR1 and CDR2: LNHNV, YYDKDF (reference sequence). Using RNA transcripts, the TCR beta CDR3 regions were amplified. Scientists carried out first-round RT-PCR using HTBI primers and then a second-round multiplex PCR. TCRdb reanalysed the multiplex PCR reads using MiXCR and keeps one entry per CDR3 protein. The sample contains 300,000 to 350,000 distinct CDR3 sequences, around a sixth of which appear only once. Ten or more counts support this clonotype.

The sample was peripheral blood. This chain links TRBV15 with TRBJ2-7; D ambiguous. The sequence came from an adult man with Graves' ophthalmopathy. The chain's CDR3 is CATSPRTVTYEQYF. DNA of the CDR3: TGTGCCACCAGCCCGCGGACGGTAACCTACGAGCAGTACTTC. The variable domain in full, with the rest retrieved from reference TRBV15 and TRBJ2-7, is DAMVIQNPRYQVTQFGKPVTLSCSQTLNHNVMYWYQQKSSQAPKLLFHYYDKDFNNEADTPDNFQSRRPNTSFCFLDIRSPGLGDTAMYLCATSPRTVTYEQYFGPGTRLTVT.